These 3 T cell receptor beta chains came from one sample sequenced in a study of vaccination and CD4 T cells after COVID-19. The Oncomine TCR Beta short-read assay sequenced DNA from cultured CD4+ T cells. Each CDR3 protein gets one entry after TCRdb re-called the PCR reads with MiXCR. The sample carries around 21,000 distinct CDR3 sequences, less than 65% recorded once. Treatment indicated: roughly ten-day PBMC culture with coronavirus spike peptide pools or control peptides (ViraFEST assay). These receptors' targets are unknown. The sample consisted of CD4+ T cells from blood, cultured in vitro, taken after SARS-CoV-2 vaccination. The receptors originated from a human donor who had recovered from COVID-19.

J is TRBJ1-5 and V is TRBV6-2 or TRBV6-3; tentative D call: TRBD1 (6 bases). CDR3 length: 14 amino acids. V was pared by 8 bases and J by 2 bases, with 13 bases between. Per the germline V gene, CDR1 is MNHEY and CDR2 is SVGEGT. The CDR3 loop reads CASSGQSGNQPQHF. In DNA, the CDR3 is TGTGCCAGCTCCGGACAGTCTGGCAATCAGCCCCAGCATTTT.

As DNA, the CDR3 is TGTGCCAGCTACGGCAGGGGCACAGATACGCAGTATTTT. Translation: CASYGRGTDTQYF. The chain employs TRBV27 and TRBJ2-3, with a weak D call TRBD1 (5 bases). The CDR3 is made up of 13 amino acids. Germline CDR1 and CDR2: MNHEY and SMNVEV (reference sequence). Trimming took off 8 bases at V and 1 base at J, with 10 bases between the two ends.

The chain has TRBV19 and TRBJ1-2, with 7 bases fitting TRBD1. The germline V gene has CDR1 LNHDA and CDR2 SQIVND (reference sequence). J gave up 4 bases and V 7 bases, and 9 bases lay outside the gene matches. This CDR3 is 14 amino acids long. Here the CDR3 reads CASKSGQTTYGYTF. CDR3 sequence (DNA): TGTGCCAGTAAATCGGGACAGACGACCTATGGCTACACCTTC.